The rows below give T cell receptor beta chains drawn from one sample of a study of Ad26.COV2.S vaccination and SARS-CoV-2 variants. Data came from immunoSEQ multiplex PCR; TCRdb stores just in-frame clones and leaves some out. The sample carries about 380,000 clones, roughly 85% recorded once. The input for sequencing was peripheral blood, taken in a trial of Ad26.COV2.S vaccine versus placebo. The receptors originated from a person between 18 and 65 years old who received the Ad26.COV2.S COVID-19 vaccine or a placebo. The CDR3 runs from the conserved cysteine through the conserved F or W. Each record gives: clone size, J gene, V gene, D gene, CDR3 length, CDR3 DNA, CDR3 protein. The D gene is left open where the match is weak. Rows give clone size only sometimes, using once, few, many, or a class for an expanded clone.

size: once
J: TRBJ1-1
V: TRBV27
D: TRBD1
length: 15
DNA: TGTGCCAGCAGACGTTCCGGGACAGCCATGATCGAAGCTTTCTTT
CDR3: CASRRSGTAMIEAFF

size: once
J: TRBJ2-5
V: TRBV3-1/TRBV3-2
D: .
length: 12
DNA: TGTGCCAGCAGCCGTCCGGAGGAGACCCAGTACTTC
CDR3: CASSRPEETQYF

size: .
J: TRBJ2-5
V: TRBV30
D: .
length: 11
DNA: TGTGCCTGGAGCAGACAAGAGACCCAGTACTTC
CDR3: CAWSRQETQYF

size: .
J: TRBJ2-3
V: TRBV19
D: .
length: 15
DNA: TGTGCCAGTAGTCTTGCAGGGGCGAACACAGATACGCAGTATTTT
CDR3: CASSLAGANTDTQYF

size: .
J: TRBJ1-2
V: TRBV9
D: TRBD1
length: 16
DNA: TGTGCCAGCAGCCCATCGGCAGGACAGGGGATTTATGGCTACACCTTC
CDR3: CASSPSAGQGIYGYTF

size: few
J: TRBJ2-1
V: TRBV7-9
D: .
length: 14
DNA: TGTGCCAGCAGCCGGAGGGGGACAGAGAATGAGCAGTTCTTC
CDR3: CASSRRGTENEQFF

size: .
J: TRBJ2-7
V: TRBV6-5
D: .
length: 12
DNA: TGTGCCAGCACTAGTCGCTCCTACGAGCAGTACTTC
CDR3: CASTSRSYEQYF

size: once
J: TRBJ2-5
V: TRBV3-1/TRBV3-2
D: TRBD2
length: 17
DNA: TGTGCCAGCAGCCAATCCAGCGGGGGGGCGTTTAGGGAGACCCAGTACTTC
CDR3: CASSQSSGGAFRETQYF

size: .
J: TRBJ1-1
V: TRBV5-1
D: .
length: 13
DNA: TGCGCCAGCAGCTATGACAGCAACACTGAAGCTTTCTTT
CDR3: CASSYDSNTEAFF

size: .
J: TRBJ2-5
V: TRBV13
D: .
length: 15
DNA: TGTGCCAGCAGTCGGGACTCCTTTCGGGGAGAGACCCAGTACTTC
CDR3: CASSRDSFRGETQYF

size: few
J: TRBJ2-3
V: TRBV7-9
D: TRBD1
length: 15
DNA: TGTGCCAGCAGCTTCGGACAGGGGCACACAGATACGCAGTATTTT
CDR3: CASSFGQGHTDTQYF

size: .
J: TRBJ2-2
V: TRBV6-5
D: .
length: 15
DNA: TGTGCCAGCAGGTTGGGGGCGCGGGACACCGGGGAGCTGTTTTTT
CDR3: CASRLGARDTGELFF

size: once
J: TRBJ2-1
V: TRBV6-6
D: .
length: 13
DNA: TGTGCCAGCAATACAGGGGGGGACAATGAGCAGTTCTTC
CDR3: CASNTGGDNEQFF

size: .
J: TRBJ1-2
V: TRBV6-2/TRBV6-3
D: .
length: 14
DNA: TGTGCCAGCAGTTATAGGGGAACCTACATGGGCTACACCTTC
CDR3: CASSYRGTYMGYTF

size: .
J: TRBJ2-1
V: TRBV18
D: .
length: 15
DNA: TGTGCCAGCTCACCAGTAGCGCTGGACTACAATGAGCAGTTCTTC
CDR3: CASSPVALDYNEQFF

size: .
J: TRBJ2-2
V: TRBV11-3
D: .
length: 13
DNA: TGTGCCAGCAGCTTAAGGGACACCGGGGAGCTGTTTTTT
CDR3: CASSLRDTGELFF

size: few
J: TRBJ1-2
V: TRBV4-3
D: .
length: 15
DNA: TGCGCCAGCAGCCAAGATAAGACCGACCAGAGGGGCTACACCTTC
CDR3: CASSQDKTDQRGYTF

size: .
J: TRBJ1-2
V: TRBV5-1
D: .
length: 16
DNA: TGCGCCAGCAGCCCGGGTTCGTGGGTAGAGTCCTATGGCTACACCTTC
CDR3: CASSPGSWVESYGYTF

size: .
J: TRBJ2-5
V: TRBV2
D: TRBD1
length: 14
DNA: TGTGCCAGCACTGGTGGGACAGGGGCAGAGACCCAGTACTTC
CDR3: CASTGGTGAETQYF

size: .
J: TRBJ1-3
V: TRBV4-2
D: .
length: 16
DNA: TGTGCCAGCAGCCGAGAGAGGGGGGGCCCCAAAAACACCATATATTTT
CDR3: CASSRERGGPKNTIYF

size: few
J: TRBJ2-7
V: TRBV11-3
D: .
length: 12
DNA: TGTGCCAGCAGCGCTGGAGGATACGAGCAGTACTTC
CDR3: CASSAGGYEQYF

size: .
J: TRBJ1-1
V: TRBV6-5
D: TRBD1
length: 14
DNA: TGTGCCAGCAGTAAATCGGACAGGTTGGGGGGAGCTTTCTTT
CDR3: CASSKSDRLGGAFF

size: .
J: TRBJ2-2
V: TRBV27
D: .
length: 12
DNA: TGTGCCAGCAGTTTGTTTACCGGGGAGCTGTTTTTT
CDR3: CASSLFTGELFF

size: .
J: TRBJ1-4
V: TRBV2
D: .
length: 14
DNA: TGTGCCACACTTGTTGGGACTTATAATGAAAAACTGTTTTTT
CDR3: CATLVGTYNEKLFF

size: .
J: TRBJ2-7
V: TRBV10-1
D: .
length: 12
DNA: TGCGCCAGCAGAACGCAGGGCGGCGAGCAGTACTTC
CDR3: CASRTQGGEQYF

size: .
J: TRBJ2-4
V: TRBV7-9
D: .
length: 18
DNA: TGTGCCAGCAGCTCCGGAACCTTTGGGTCCTTAGCCAAAAACATTCAGTACTTC
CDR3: CASSSGTFGSLAKNIQYF

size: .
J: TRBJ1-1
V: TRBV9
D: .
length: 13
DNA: TGTGCCAGCAGCAAGACGGGGAACACTGAAGCTTTCTTT
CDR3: CASSKTGNTEAFF

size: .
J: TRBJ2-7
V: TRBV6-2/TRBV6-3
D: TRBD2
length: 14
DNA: TGTGCCAGCAGTACAAATAGCGGGTCCTACGAGCAGTACTTC
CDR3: CASSTNSGSYEQYF

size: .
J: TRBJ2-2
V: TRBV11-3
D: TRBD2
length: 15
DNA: TGTGCCAGCAGCGTACCGGGACTAGCGTACGGGGAGCTGTTTTTT
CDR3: CASSVPGLAYGELFF

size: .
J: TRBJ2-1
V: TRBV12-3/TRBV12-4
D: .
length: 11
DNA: TGTGCCAGGGGGAGAGTAGCTGAGCAGTTCTTC
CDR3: CARGRVAEQFF

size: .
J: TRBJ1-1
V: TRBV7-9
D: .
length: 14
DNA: TGTGCCAGCAGCTTCCTAACCGGGACCGACGAAGCTTTCTTT
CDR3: CASSFLTGTDEAFF

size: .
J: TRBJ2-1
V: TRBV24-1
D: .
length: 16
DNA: TGTGCCACCGCAACTTGGTCCGGAGAACTCAACAATGAGCAGTTCTTC
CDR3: CATATWSGELNNEQFF

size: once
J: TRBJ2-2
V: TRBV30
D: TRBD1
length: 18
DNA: TGTGCCTGGAGTGTACTAGTGCAGGGACAGGGGGTCACCGGGGAGCTGTTTTTT
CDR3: CAWSVLVQGQGVTGELFF

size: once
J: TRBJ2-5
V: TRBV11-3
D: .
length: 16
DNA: TGTGCCAGCAGCTTGCTGGAAGGACCCACCCCGATGGCCCAGTACTTC
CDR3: CASSLLEGPTPMAQYF

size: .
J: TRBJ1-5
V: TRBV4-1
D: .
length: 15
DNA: TGCGCCAGCAGCCAAGGGGTTACAGGGATTCAGCCCCAGCATTTT
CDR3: CASSQGVTGIQPQHF

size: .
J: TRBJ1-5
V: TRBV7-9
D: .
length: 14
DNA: TGTGCCAGCAGCTTAGTGGGAGGAGACCAGCCCCAGCATTTT
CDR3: CASSLVGGDQPQHF

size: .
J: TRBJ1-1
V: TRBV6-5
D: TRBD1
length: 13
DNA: TGTGCCAGCACCTCTGATGGACAGGGGGGGGCTTTCTTT
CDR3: CASTSDGQGGAFF

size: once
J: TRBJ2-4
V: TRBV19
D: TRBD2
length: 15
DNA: TGTGCCAGTAGTATAGATCGACTAGCGGGAGGGCTCTGGCACTTC
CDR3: CASSIDRLAGGLWHF

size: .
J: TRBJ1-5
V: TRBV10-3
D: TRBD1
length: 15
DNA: TGTGCCATCAGTGTGGGACAGGGGCTAAATCAGCCCCAGCATTTT
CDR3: CAISVGQGLNQPQHF

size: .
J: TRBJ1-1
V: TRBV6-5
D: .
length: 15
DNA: TGTGCCAGCAGTTACTCGAGACAGACTAACACTGAAGCTTTCTTT
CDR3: CASSYSRQTNTEAFF

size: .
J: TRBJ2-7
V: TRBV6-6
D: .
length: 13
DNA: TGTGCCAGCCGATTGGGGGGCGACTACGAGCAGTACTTC
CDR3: CASRLGGDYEQYF

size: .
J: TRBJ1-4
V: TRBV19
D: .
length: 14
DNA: TGTGCCAGTAGTATGGGAGAAAAGAATGAAAAACTGTTTTTT
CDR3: CASSMGEKNEKLFF

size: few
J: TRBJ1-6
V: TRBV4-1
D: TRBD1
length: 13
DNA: TGCGCCACTAAGACAGGGGGCAATTCACCCCTCCACTTT
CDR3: CATKTGGNSPLHF

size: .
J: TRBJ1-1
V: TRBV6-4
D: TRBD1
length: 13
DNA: TGTGCCAGCAGCTATGGACAGGGGGCTGAAGCTTTCTTT
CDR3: CASSYGQGAEAFF

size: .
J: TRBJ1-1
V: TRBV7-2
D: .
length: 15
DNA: TGTGCCAGCAGCCTCACCCGGCGCGTTTACACTGAAGCTTTCTTT
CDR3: CASSLTRRVYTEAFF

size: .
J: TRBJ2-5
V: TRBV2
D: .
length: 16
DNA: TGTGCCAGCAGTGACGGAGGCCTGGGAGGCGGAGAGACCCAGTACTTC
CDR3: CASSDGGLGGGETQYF

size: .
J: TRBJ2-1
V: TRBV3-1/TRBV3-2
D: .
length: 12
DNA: TGTGCCAGCAGCCAGTCTAGAAATGAGCAGTTCTTC
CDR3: CASSQSRNEQFF

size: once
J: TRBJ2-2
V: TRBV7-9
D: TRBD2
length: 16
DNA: TGTGCCAGCAGCTTAAGTGCGGGAGCGTTCGGGGGGGAGCTGTTTTTT
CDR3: CASSLSAGAFGGELFF

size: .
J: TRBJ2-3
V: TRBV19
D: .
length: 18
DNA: TGTGCCAGTAGTATAGCTGGTCTAGCGCCTGGGAGCACAGATACGCAGTATTTT
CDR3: CASSIAGLAPGSTDTQYF

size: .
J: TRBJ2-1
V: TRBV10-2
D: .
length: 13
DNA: TGCGCCAGCAGTCAGAGCTCCTACAATGAGCAGTTCTTC
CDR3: CASSQSSYNEQFF

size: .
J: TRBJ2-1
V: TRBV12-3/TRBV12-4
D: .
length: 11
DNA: TGTGCCAGCAGGGGGGACAATGAGCAGTTCTTC
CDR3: CASRGDNEQFF

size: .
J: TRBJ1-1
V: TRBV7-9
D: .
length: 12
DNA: TGTGCCAGCAGCTCAGGGGCTAACGAAGCTTTCTTT
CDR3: CASSSGANEAFF

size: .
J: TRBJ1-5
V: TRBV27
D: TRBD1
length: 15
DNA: TGTGCCAGCAGATCACAGGGGGGGACCAATCAGCCCCAGCATTTT
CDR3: CASRSQGGTNQPQHF

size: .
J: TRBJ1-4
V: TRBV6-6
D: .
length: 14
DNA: TGTGCCAGCAGCCCCAGACAGACTAATGAAAAACTGTTTTTT
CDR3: CASSPRQTNEKLFF

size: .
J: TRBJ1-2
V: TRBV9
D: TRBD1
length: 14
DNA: TGTGCCAGCAGCCGACAGGGAGCTAACTATGGCTACACCTTC
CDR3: CASSRQGANYGYTF

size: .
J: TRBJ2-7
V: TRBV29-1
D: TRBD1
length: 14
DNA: TGCAGCGTTGAAGATTGGGACAGTCCCTACGAGCAGTACTTC
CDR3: CSVEDWDSPYEQYF

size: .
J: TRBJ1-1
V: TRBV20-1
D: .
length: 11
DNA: TGCAGTGCTAGAGGGCCAGCCAAAGCTTTCTTT
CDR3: CSARGPAKAFF

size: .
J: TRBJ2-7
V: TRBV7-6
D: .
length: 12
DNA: TGTGCCAGCAGCTTACCTAGTGGAGAGCAGTACTTC
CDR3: CASSLPSGEQYF

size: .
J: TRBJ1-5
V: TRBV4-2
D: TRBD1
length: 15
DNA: TGTGCCAGCAGCCAAGGACGACAGGGTGATCAGCCCCAGCATTTT
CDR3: CASSQGRQGDQPQHF

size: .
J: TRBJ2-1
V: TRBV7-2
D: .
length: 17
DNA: TGTGCCAGCAGTCCCCTACTAGGCCTGCTGACCTACAATGAGCAGTTCTTC
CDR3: CASSPLLGLLTYNEQFF